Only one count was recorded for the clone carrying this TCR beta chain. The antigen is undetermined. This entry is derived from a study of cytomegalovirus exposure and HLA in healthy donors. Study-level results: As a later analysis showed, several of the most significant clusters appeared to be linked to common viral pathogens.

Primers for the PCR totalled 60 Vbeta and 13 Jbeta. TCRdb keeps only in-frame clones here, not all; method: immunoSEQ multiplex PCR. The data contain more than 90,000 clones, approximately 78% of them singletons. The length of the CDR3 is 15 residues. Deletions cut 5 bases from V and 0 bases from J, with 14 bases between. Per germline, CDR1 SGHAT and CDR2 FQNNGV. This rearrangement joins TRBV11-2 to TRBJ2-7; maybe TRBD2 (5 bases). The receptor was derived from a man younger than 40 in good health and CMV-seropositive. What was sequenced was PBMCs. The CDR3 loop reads CASSPGPAGSYEQYF. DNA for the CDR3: TGTGCCAGCAGCCCCGGACCGGCGGGCTCCTACGAGCAGTACTTC.